This TCR beta chain was captured by sequencing in a study of T cells after yellow fever vaccination. Study conclusions and caveats: Most clones from primary vaccination were detected again post-booster (96% CD4, 88% CD8).

Looked up from germline, CDR1 is SGHTA and CDR2 is FQGTGA. The CDR3 covers 17 residues. Trimming took 2 bases from V and 2 from J, leaving 13 bases between them. This clonotype occurred many times. Its target is not known. TCRdb re-called the 5' RACE reads through MiXCR, storing one row per CDR3 protein. The sample has a few hundred thousand distinct CDR3 sequences, approximately 3.9% seen once. The clonotype was recovered from a man aged 18-30 years who received the YFV17D yellow fever vaccine. This chain uses TRBV7-3 with TRBJ2-6; D unclear. The starting material was PBMCs, obtained on the day of the yellow fever booster vaccination. The CDR3 sequence is CASSLSPLLTGANVLTF. CDR3 coding DNA: TGTGCCAGCAGCTTATCTCCGTTGTTAACTGGGGCCAACGTCCTGACTTTC.